This TCR beta chain was captured by sequencing in a study of a mutant IDH1 vaccine in newly diagnosed glioma. Indicated time point: week 47, end of study. A single vaccine dose contained 300 ug of mutant IDH1 20-mer peptide, and topical imiquimod was used with it. Points on this clone: The antigen remains unidentified.

V shed 0 bases and J shed 2 bases, with 11 bases lying between them. Germline assignment: CDR1 GTSNPN and CDR2 SVGIG (reference sequence). This CDR3 has 14 residues. Some clones are missing from TCRdb's copy, which holds only in-frame ones; the method was immunoSEQ multiplex PCR. The data hold tens of thousands of clones, with 65% to 90% observed a single time. The receptor's source is a man aged 18-30 years with glioma. Some clones in this sample may be carry-over from other donors' samples. The V and J genes are TRBV30 and TRBJ2-7; maybe TRBD1 (6 bases). Sequenced material: PBMCs, taken from a glioma patient whose treatment included an IDH1 peptide vaccine. CDR3 in DNA: TGTGCCTGGAGTGTAGGGGGAGTCGCCTACGAGCAGTACTTC. Translated, it gives CAWSVGGVAYEQYF.